The sequence of this TCR beta chain was determined in a study of memory CD4+ T cells and cytomegalovirus serostatus (dated by TCRdb to between 2018 and 2021). Turning to the overall study: A total of 35 or so healthy Belgian adults, of whom 9 were CMV seropositive and approximately 24 were CMV seronegative, were included in the cohort. To replicate a published TCR-based CMV serostatus classifier, the study sequenced CD4+ memory TCRbeta repertoires from a Belgian cohort whose cytomegalovirus serostatus was known. Broad study findings and their caveats: The results were read as suggesting that the CMV-associated TCR signature is, for the most part, present in the CD4+ memory repertoire. CMV serostatus prediction reached a median bootstrapped AUC of 0.95 with the original framework and about 0.91 with a US-trained random forest. Only CD4+CD45RO+ memory cells were sequenced, in contrast to the original study, in which naive and memory CD4+ and CD8+ populations were covered. Of fewer than 200 previously reported CMV-associated TCRbeta sequences, 67 appeared in the CD4+ memory repertoires, each in one to five individuals. On the Belgian cohort, the classifier built on the original framework reached a median bootstrapped AUC of nearly 0.96, with a 95% CI of 0.76-1.00.

In the case of this clone: The target of this receptor is not known. No base quality information exists; no much larger clone differs at one position.

The Quick-DNA Microprep Kit was used to extract genomic DNA from the sorted cells. Amplification of TCRbeta DNA was done with the immunoSEQ hsTCRbeta kit, following the protocol from the manufacturer. An Illumina MiSeq instrument was used to sequence the TCRbeta libraries. The study's processing was this. After out-of-frame sequences were removed, 2,204,828 distinct TCRbeta sequences remained, averaging approximately 68,000 per individual. Each individual was scored according to the count of 164 previously reported CMV-associated TCRbeta sequences and the total productive distinct TCRbeta count. A beta-binomial model was reimplemented in Python, and scikit-learn random forests with default parameters were trained on data from the US cohort. On the Belgian cohort, classifier performance was reported as the median AUC, along with percentile confidence intervals, across 10,000 bootstrap iterations. In its TCRdb copy, this immuneACCESS table keeps in-frame sequences only and misses some clones. Where compared with another copy, unresolved V genes explain less than half of these, and the others have no known cause. D and trimming come from the DNA, and the V and J calls and clone size come from that table. The sample has tens of thousands of clones on record, 70% to 85% of them singletons. Roughly 0.54% of the sample goes to the ten largest clones.

A FACSAria II was used to sort memory CD4+ T cells, defined as single viable CD3+CD4+CD8-CD45RO+ cells. CMV serostatus was determined using a Roche Elecsys assay that detects serum IgG against CMV pp150, pp28, p38 and p52. Once the samples were thawed, total CD4+ T cells were enriched through positive selection using CD4 magnetic microbeads. The samples came from a different study that was designed specifically to examine the CD4+ T cell memory repertoire. Following standard operating procedures, peripheral blood mononuclear cells were isolated and cryopreserved, while serum was kept at -80 degrees C. The staining relied on CD3-PerCP (BW264/56), CD4-APC (RPA-T4), CD45RO-PE (UCHT1) and CD8-Pacific Orange (3B5) antibodies, and Sytox blue was used to exclude non-viable cells. CDR3 length: 16 amino acids, cysteine to phenylalanine. Left in the record is the CDR3 DNA by itself, 48 bases read in frame from the first base. CDR1 is given as SGHRS and CDR2 as YFSETQ, both from the germline V gene. Relative to germline, V is 4 bases shorter and J is 2 bases shorter, with 18 bases between their ends.

Sequenced sample: memory CD4+ T cells from blood. The rearrangement joined TRBV5-1 to TRBJ1-2, with no D gene named confidently. This TCR was recovered from an adult in good health and CMV-seronegative. The DNA reads as follows: TGCGCCAGCAGCCGAGACTCCGGGGTCTCCAACTATGGCTACACCTTC. Translation gives CASSRDSGVSNYGYTF.